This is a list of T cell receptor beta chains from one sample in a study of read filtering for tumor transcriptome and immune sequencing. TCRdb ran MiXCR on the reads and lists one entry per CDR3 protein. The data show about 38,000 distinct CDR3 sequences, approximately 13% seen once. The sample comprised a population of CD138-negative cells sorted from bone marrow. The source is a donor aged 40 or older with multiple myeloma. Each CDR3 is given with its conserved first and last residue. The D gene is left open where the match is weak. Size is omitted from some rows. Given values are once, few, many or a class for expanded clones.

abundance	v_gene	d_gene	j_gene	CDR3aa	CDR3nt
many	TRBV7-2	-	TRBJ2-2	CASTAAFLNTGELFF	TGTGCCAGCACCGCGGCGTTTTTAAACACCGGGGAGCTGTTTTTT
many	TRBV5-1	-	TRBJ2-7	CASSMAGAYEQYF	TGCGCCAGCAGCATGGCAGGGGCCTACGAGCAGTACTTC
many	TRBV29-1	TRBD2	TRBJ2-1	CSVGAGDLWSYNEQFF	TGCAGCGTTGGGGCGGGAGACTTGTGGTCCTACAATGAGCAGTTCTTC
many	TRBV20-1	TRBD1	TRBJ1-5	CSALSGQGKQPQHF	TGCAGTGCTCTTTCGGGACAGGGTAAGCAGCCCCAGCATTTT
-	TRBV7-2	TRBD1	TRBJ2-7	CASSPGAGQGANEQYF	TGTGCCAGCAGCCCAGGGGCGGGACAGGGGGCGAACGAGCAGTACTTC
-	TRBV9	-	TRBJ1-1	CASSVFMDGEAFF	TGTGCCAGCAGCGTATTTATGGATGGTGAAGCTTTCTTT
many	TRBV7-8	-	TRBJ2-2	CASSKRKGTGELFF	TGTGCCAGCAGCAAACGCAAGGGGACCGGGGAGCTGTTTTTT
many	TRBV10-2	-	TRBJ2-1	CASRTTSNEQFF	TGCGCCAGCAGAACAACATCCAATGAGCAGTTCTTC
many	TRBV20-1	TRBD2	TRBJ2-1	CSAPGLAGEGYNEQFF	TGCAGTGCTCCGGGACTAGCGGGAGAGGGCTACAATGAGCAGTTCTTC
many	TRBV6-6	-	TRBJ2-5	CASSYSRQGETQYF	TGTGCCAGCAGTTACTCGAGGCAGGGAGAGACCCAGTACTTC
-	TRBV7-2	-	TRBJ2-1	CASSFHNEQLF	TGTGCCAGCAGCTTCCACAATGAGCAGCTCTTC
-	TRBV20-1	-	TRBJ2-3	CKGSRGATDTQYF	TGCAAAGGTAGCAGGGGGGCCACAGATACGCAGTATTTT
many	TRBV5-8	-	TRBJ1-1	CASSLGAGWTEAFF	TGTGCCAGCAGCTTGGGCGCTGGGTGGACTGAAGCTTTCTTT
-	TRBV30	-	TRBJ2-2	CAWRGTGVAGELSF	TGTGCCTGGCGCGGGACGGGAGTGGCCGGGGAGCTGTCTTTT
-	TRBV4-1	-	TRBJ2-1	CASSQNNEQFF	TGCGCCAGCAGCCAAAACAATGAGCAGTTCTTC
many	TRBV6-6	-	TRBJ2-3	CASSHPRGEASTDTQYF	TGTGCCAGCAGCCACCCCAGGGGGGAGGCCAGCACAGATACGCAGTATTTT
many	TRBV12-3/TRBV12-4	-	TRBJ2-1	CASSLHRTSYNEQFF	TGTGCCAGCAGTCTCCATCGTACCTCCTACAATGAGCAGTTCTTC
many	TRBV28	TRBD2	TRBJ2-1	CASSPLGLKTSGGNNEQFF	TGTGCCAGCAGTCCTTTGGGGCTCAAAACTAGCGGAGGAAACAATGAGCAGTTCTTC
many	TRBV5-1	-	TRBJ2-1	CASSLEQQDEQFF	TGCGCCAGCAGCTTGGAACAACAGGATGAGCAGTTCTTC
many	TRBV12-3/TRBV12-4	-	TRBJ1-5	CASSLQGGGGQPQHF	TGTGCCAGCAGTTTACAGGGAGGTGGTGGTCAGCCCCAGCATTTT
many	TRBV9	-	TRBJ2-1	CASSRDGYNEQFF	TGTGCCAGCAGCCGCGACGGGTACAATGAGCAGTTCTTC
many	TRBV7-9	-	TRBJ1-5	CASSIEGRKPQHF	TGTGCCAGCAGCATAGAGGGTCGGAAGCCCCAGCATTTT
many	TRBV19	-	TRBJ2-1	CASKTRGGSYNEQFF	TGTGCCAGCAAGACCCGAGGAGGCTCCTACAATGAGCAGTTCTTC
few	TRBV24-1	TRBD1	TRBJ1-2	CATGDQGQGRYGYTF	TGTGCCACCGGTGACCAGGGACAGGGACGCTATGGCTACACCTTC
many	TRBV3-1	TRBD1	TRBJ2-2	CASSRGTGNTGELFF	TGTGCCAGCAGCCGAGGGACAGGGAACACCGGGGAGCTGTTTTTT